These 17 T cell receptor beta chains were all obtained from the same sample, sequenced in a study of T cell repertoires in cytomegalovirus infection. These receptors' antigens are unknown. TCRdb reprocessed the reads via MiXCR and lists one record per CDR3 protein. Seen here are about 900,000 distinct CDR3 sequences, approximately 31% observed once, and the top ten hold about 14%. The sample was cultured CD8+ T cells from PBMCs, taken from culture after CMV antigen stimulation. The receptors come from a human donor in good health (CMV status not recorded). Some clones in this sample may be carry-over from other donors' samples.

The sample holds a few counts of this clonotype. The rearrangement uses TRBV7-6 and TRBJ2-3; 10 bases are shared with TRBD2. The CDR3 contains 15 residues. Trimming took 8 bases from V and 5 from J; bases not matched to a gene: 10. CDR1 is SGHVS and CDR2 is FNYEAQ in the germline V gene. This chain's CDR3 is CASHTAGGRGDTQYF. The CDR3 nucleotides read TGTGCCAGCCACACAGCGGGGGGGCGGGGAGATACGCAGTATTTT.

This clonotype appeared a few times. This chain connects TRBV19 to TRBJ1-5; D not resolved. The V and J ends lost 4 bases and 3 bases respectively, with 13 bases between them. Per the germline V gene, CDR1 is LNHDA and CDR2 is SQIVND (reference sequence). This CDR3 region has 15 residues. CDR3 in amino acids: CASSTGGGFNQPQHF. The CDR3 DNA follows: TGTGCCAGTAGTACCGGCGGCGGATTCAATCAGCCCCAGCATTTT. The entire variable domain, with the rest obtained from reference TRBV19 and TRBJ1-5, is as follows: DGGITQSPKYLFRKEGQNVTLSCEQNLNHDAMYWYRQDPGQGLRLIYYSQIVNDFQKGDIAEGYSVSREKKESFPLTVTSAQKNPTAFYLCASSTGGGFNQPQHFGDGTRLSIL.

This clonotype was recorded a few times. The chain couples TRBV6-2 or TRBV6-3 to TRBJ1-6; D call uncertain. Per the germline V gene, CDR1 is MNHEY and CDR2 is SVGEGT. Trimming removed 5 bases at V and 4 bases at J, with 12 bases between. CDR3 length: 15 amino acids. As DNA, the CDR3 is TGTGCCAGCAGTCTCCGGGCCCCTTATAATTCACCCCTCCACTTT. Amino acids: CASSLRAPYNSPLHF.

This chain links TRBV7-6 with TRBJ1-1; 8 bases match TRBD1. The germline CDR1 and CDR2 sequences are SGHVS and FNYEAQ. The CDR3 spans 14 residues. V shed 4 bases, J shed 12 bases, and the junction held 13 bases outside the gene matches. The CDR3 sequence is CASSSSPDRVRTFF. The CDR3 region has the DNA TGTGCCAGCAGCTCCAGCCCGGACAGGGTGAGAACTTTCTTT.

The gene calls are TRBV19 and TRBJ1-1, with a weak D call TRBD1 (6 bases). V was cut by 11 bases and J by 6 bases, with 13 bases left in between. This CDR3 contains 11 residues. Germline CDR1 reads LNHDA; CDR2 reads SQIVND (reference sequence). This chain's CDR3 is CAGTGAPEAFF. CDR3 sequence (DNA): TGTGCCGGGACGGGGGCGCCTGAAGCTTTCTTT.

This sequence joins TRBV10-3 and TRBJ2-7; perhaps TRBD2 as D (6 bases). The CDR3 extends over 14 amino acids. Germline CDR1 ENHRY, CDR2 SYGVKD. V gave up 3 bases and J gave up 3 bases, with 12 bases separating them. The CDR3 sequence: CAISEPGRSYEQYF. The CDR3 DNA reads as TGTGCCATCAGTGAACCCGGGAGAAGCTACGAGCAGTACTTC.

This clonotype has a handful of counts. The chain uses TRBV7-2 and TRBJ1-2; D gene ambiguous. V was pared by 5 bases and J by 14 bases, with 15 bases between. The length of the CDR3 is 11 residues. Germline V gene data show CDR1 as SGHTA and CDR2 as FQGNSA. This CDR3 reads CASSEVGTWTF. The CDR3 nucleotides are TGTGCCAGCAGCGAAGTGGGTACTTGGACCTTC.

The chain joins TRBV14 to TRBJ1-1; D might be TRBD1 (6 bases). This CDR3 contains 15 residues. The germline V gene encodes CDR1 SGHDN and CDR2 FVKESK. Deletions cut 1 base from V and 3 bases from J, with 12 bases between. Written as DNA, the CDR3 is TGTGCCAGCAGCCAAGGTATGTGGGGGCACACTGAAGCTTTCTTT. Its protein is CASSQGMWGHTEAFF.

The CDR3 nucleotides read TGTGCCACCAGCTCTTCGACCCCAGCGGGGGGGCCGTTTCCCAGCCAAGAGACCCAGTACTTC. This codes for CATSSSTPAGGPFPSQETQYF. This chain connects TRBV15 to TRBJ2-5; TRBD2 matches 10 bases. This CDR3 region has 21 residues. Trimming removed 5 bases from V and 1 base from J; junction bases left unmatched: 22. CDR1 and CDR2 (germline): LNHNV, YYDKDF (reference sequence).

The chain is built from TRBV7-9 and TRBJ1-2; a possible D gene is TRBD1 (5 bases). CDR1 is SEHNR and CDR2 is FQNEAQ in the germline V gene (reference sequence). The CDR3 is 14 residues long. V was cut by 1 base and J by 8 bases, with 14 bases left in between. CDR3 nucleotide sequence: TGTGCCAGCAGCTTAGAACGGCAGGGTGGAGGCTACACCTTC. Encoded protein: CASSLERQGGGYTF.

This clonotype came up many times. CDR3: CASESEGRATGANVLTF. CDR3 bases: TGTGCCAGCGAAAGCGAGGGAAGGGCTACTGGGGCCAACGTCCTGACTTTC. This chain links TRBV7-8 with TRBJ2-6, with D tentatively TRBD2 (5 bases). V lost 8 bases to trimming and J lost 2 bases, with 19 bases between them. The germline gives CDR1 SGHVS, CDR2 FQNEAQ. The length of the CDR3 is 17 residues.

This clonotype was observed a handful of times. The V call is TRBV6-6, the J call TRBJ2-5; D ambiguous. Trimming took 5 bases from V and 4 from J, leaving 14 bases between them. This CDR3 spans 14 amino acids. Germline lookup yields CDR1 MNHNY and CDR2 SVGAGI (reference sequence). The CDR3 region is CASSPGRARETQYF. CDR3 DNA: TGTGCCAGCAGTCCCGGTAGGGCGCGAGAGACCCAGTACTTC.

The sample holds many counts of this clonotype. This chain links TRBV7-9 with TRBJ1-2; 7 bases agree with TRBD1. The CDR3 has 16 residues. V was clipped by 5 bases and J by 7 bases; unmatched bases: 16. CDR1 and CDR2 from the germline V gene are SEHNR and FQNEAQ (reference sequence). The CDR3: CASSPPTQTGSLGYTF. DNA for the CDR3: TGTGCCAGCAGCCCACCCACTCAGACAGGGAGTCTTGGCTACACCTTC.

This clonotype was detected only a few times. The chain is built from TRBV4-1 and TRBJ2-6; 9 positions match TRBD1. Germline CDR1 MGHRA, CDR2 YSYEKL. The trim removed 4 bases at V and 1 base at J, leaving 8 bases unmatched. There are 18 residues in the CDR3. CDR3 protein: CASSPGGQGISGANVLTF. The CDR3 bases are TGCGCCAGCAGCCCGGGTGGACAGGGGATATCTGGGGCCAACGTCCTGACTTTC.

The sample holds a few counts of this clonotype. The chain recombines TRBV10-3 with TRBJ1-1; 9 positions match TRBD1. The junction had 5 bases not matched to a gene; V was cut back by 9 bases and J by 6 bases. CDR3 length equals 12 residues. Germline V gene sequence: CDR1 ENHRY, CDR2 SYGVKD. The CDR3 loop reads CAIGQGKAEAFF. DNA of the CDR3: TGTGCCATTGGACAGGGGAAGGCTGAAGCTTTCTTT.

This clonotype was found many times. The rearrangement uses TRBV19 and TRBJ1-5; TRBD1 aligns across 7 bases. The CDR3 extends over 16 amino acids. CDR1 and CDR2 from the germline V gene are LNHDA and SQIVND (reference sequence). V shed 10 bases, J shed 4 bases, and the junction held 16 bases outside the gene matches. The CDR3 protein is CATQGDLGARNQPQHF. As DNA, the CDR3 is TGTGCCACCCAGGGGGACCTGGGGGCTAGGAATCAGCCCCAGCATTTT.

V usage is TRBV6-6 and J usage is TRBJ2-5, with D tentatively TRBD2 (7 bases). Germline values: CDR1 MNHNY, CDR2 SVGAGI (reference sequence). V was shortened by 2 bases and J by 5 bases, with 18 bases between the two germline ends. CDR3 size: 16 residues. In DNA form, the CDR3 reads TGTGCCAGCAGTTACGTTGGGGGGGCCGGAGGGGAGACCCAGTACTTC. As protein: CASSYVGGAGGETQYF.